This T cell receptor (beta chain) is drawn from a study of technical replicates of blood from several donors. Generated by immunoSEQ multiplex PCR, the TCRdb table keeps only in-frame clones and is missing some. The sample lists tens of thousands of clones, around 94% occurring once. CDR3 length: 18 amino acids. Trimming removed 5 bases from V and 1 base from J, with 21 bases in between. Germline CDR1 SGHAT, CDR2 FQNNGV. The chain carries TRBV11-2 and TRBJ2-4; tentatively, D is TRBD2 (6 bases). The TCR sequence derives from a human donor in good health. The material sequenced was T cells isolated from PBMCs. Here the CDR3 reads CASSTRDSTLLAKNIQYF. CDR3 bases: TGTGCCAGCAGCACTCGGGACTCGACCCTCCTCGCCAAAAACATTCAGTACTTC.